The 31 T cell receptor beta chains below come from one sample, sequenced in a study of shared clonotypes between healthy human individuals. Sequenced by immunoSEQ multiplex PCR; TCRdb stores in-frame clones only, minus some. The sample lists approximately 2,000,000 clones, around 93% occurring once. The sequenced sample was naive CD4+ T cells from PBMCs. Subset specified: CD45RA+ positively selected. The receptor set was obtained from a young man in good health. Some clones in this sample may be carry-over from other donors' samples.

J is TRBJ2-3 and V is TRBV9; 9 bases match TRBD2. The CDR3 length is 23 residues. Germline-derived CDR1 and CDR2 are SGDLS and YYNGEE. V shed 0 bases and J 0 bases; nucleotides not matched to a gene: 23. The DNA for the CDR3 is TGTGCCAGCAGCGTAGCACTTAGGGCCCCGGGGACTAGCAGATTTACTAGCACAGATACGCAGTATTTT. Translation: CASSVALRAPGTSRFTSTDTQYF.

This clone was seen just once. J is TRBJ2-3 and V is TRBV5-4; D remains unclear. The germline V and J ends were trimmed by 0 bases and 0 bases, with 11 bases remaining between them. Germline CDR1 reads SGHNT; CDR2 reads YYREEE (reference sequence). This CDR3 spans 16 amino acids. CDR3 sequence reads: CASSLAPGPSTDTQYF. CDR3 DNA sequence: TGTGCCAGCAGCTTGGCCCCGGGCCCTAGCACAGATACGCAGTATTTT.

J is TRBJ2-5 and V is TRBV5-1, with D perhaps matching TRBD2 (5 bases). The ends were cut back, 4 bases at V and 5 bases at J, with 15 bases in the middle. This CDR3 contains 14 residues. Germline CDR1 is SGHRS and CDR2 is YFSETQ. The CDR3 coding sequence is TGCGCCAGCAGCCCCCTCGGGGTTGGCGAGACCCAGTACTTC. This gives the protein CASSPLGVGETQYF.

V and J are TRBV4-2 and TRBJ2-7; no definite D call. The CDR3 is 16 residues long. V was cut by 0 bases and J by 2 bases, with 14 bases left in between. The germline V gene encodes CDR1 LGHNA and CDR2 YNFKEQ. DNA for the CDR3: TGTGCCAGCAGCCAAGATCGCGCGCCCGATACCTACGAGCAGTACTTC. Its translation is CASSQDRAPDTYEQYF.

The rearrangement uses TRBV6-5 and TRBJ1-5, with no clear D. The V end was cut by 8 bases, the J end by 7 bases, with 6 bases between. CDR3 size: 10 residues. Germline CDR1 is MNHEY and CDR2 is SVGAGI. The CDR3 sequence is CASSGQPQHF. The CDR3 coding sequence is TGTGCCAGCTCTGGACAGCCCCAGCATTTT.

The V and J genes are TRBV7-2 and TRBJ2-3; 10 bases line up with TRBD2. Trimming at V came to 6 bases and at J to 5 bases, leaving 2 bases not matched to a gene. The germline gives CDR1 SGHTA, CDR2 FQGNSA. The CDR3 has 13 amino acids. CDR3 sequence (DNA): TGTGCCAGCAGTGAGCGGGGGGGAGATACGCAGTATTTT. Its protein product is CASSERGGDTQYF.

V usage is TRBV2 and J usage is TRBJ1-4; TRBD1 matches 9 bases. Germline loops: CDR1 SNHLY, CDR2 FYNNEI. The CDR3 runs 14 residues. The ends lost 7 bases at V and 8 bases at J; junction bases unmatched: 8. CDR3 DNA sequence: TGTGCCAGCACCCTAATGGGACAGGGCGAAAAACTGTTTTTT. Amino acids: CASTLMGQGEKLFF.

A word on this clone: In the same sample, other DNA sequences code for this CDR3. The chain has TRBV2 and TRBJ1-1; D unclear. V gave up 0 bases and J gave up 0 bases, with 8 bases separating them. The CDR3 totals 15 residues. The V gene's germline CDR1 is SNHLY and CDR2 FYNNEI. DNA for the CDR3: TGTGCCAGCAGTGAAGCAGGGTACATGAACACTGAAGCTTTCTTT. Translation gives CASSEAGYMNTEAFF.

The chain employs TRBV15 and TRBJ2-3; D is uncertain. Deletions cut 5 bases from V and 0 bases from J, with 12 bases between. This CDR3 contains 15 residues. The V gene's germline CDR1 is LNHNV and CDR2 YYDKDF (reference sequence). The CDR3 DNA sequence: TGTGCCACCAGCCGATCTTCTTCTAGCACAGATACGCAGTATTTT. Encoded protein: CATSRSSSSTDTQYF.

The genes are TRBV10-2 and TRBJ2-2; no firm D call. With 1 base removed from V and 4 bases from J, the gap between germline ends came to 10 bases. The germline CDR1 and CDR2 sequences are WSHSY and SAAADI. This CDR3 comprises 15 residues. CDR3 bases: TGCGCCAGCAGTGAGTTCGCCCGCTCCACCGGGGAGCTGTTTTTT. This gives the protein CASSEFARSTGELFF.

The chain links TRBV28 to TRBJ1-5, with D tentatively TRBD1 (6 bases). The germline CDR1 and CDR2 sequences are MDHEN and SYDVKM. The V end was cut by 10 bases, the J end by 2 bases, with 12 bases between. The CDR3 covers 13 residues. The CDR3, as DNA: TGTGCCACCGAGGGGGGACGCAATCAGCCCCAGCATTTT. It translates to CATEGGRNQPQHF.

The V and J genes are TRBV18 and TRBJ1-1; 11 nucleotides match TRBD1. Trimming cost V 4 bases and J 4 bases; bases outside gene matches: 8. Per the germline V gene, CDR1 is KGHSH and CDR2 is LQKENI. The CDR3 loop spans 16 amino acids. CDR3 sequence (DNA): TGTGCCAGCTCACTGGGGACAGGGGGTACGGGCACTGAAGCTTTCTTT. This translates into CASSLGTGGTGTEAFF.

CDR3 bases: TGTGCCAGCAGCTCTCGCCGGGACAGGGCCGGGACTGAAGCTTTCTTT. Amino acids: CASSSRRDRAGTEAFF. The chain links TRBV7-8 to TRBJ1-1; TRBD1 aligns across 9 bases. V lost 4 bases and J lost 5; bases outside the gene matches: 11. This CDR3 is built from 16 residues. CDR1 and CDR2 from the germline V gene are SGHVS and FQNEAQ.

The rearrangement uses TRBV29-1 and TRBJ2-7; the D gene could be TRBD1 or TRBD2 (6 bases each). Germline V gives CDR1 SQVTM, CDR2 ANQGSEA. CDR3 size: 12 residues. V lost 3 bases, J lost 5 bases, and 11 bases lay in between. Here the CDR3 reads CSVDTGGDEQYF. The DNA for the CDR3 is TGCAGCGTTGATACCGGGGGCGACGAGCAGTACTTC.

On this clone itself: The same CDR3 arises from other DNA sequences in this sample as well. The chain links TRBV5-1 to TRBJ1-1; D remains ambiguous. In germline, CDR1 is SGHRS, CDR2 YFSETQ. The CDR3 runs 14 residues. V lost 3 bases to trimming and J lost 1 base, with 10 bases between them. The CDR3, as DNA: TGCGCCAGCAGCTCCGACCGATGGAACACTGAAGCTTTCTTT. Its protein is CASSSDRWNTEAFF.

The chain employs TRBV5-1 and TRBJ2-1; 9 bases are shared with TRBD1. Germline CDR1 SGHRS, CDR2 YFSETQ. The CDR3 runs to 15 residues. With V trimmed by 3 bases and J by 8 bases, 9 bases remained unmatched. CDR3 coding DNA: TGCGCCAGCAGCTCCCCTCGGGACAGGGCCCATGAGCAGTTCTTC. As protein: CASSSPRDRAHEQFF.

This chain joins TRBV15 and TRBJ2-2; TRBD1 might be the D (6 bases). The CDR3 loop spans 18 amino acids. V dropped 0 bases and J dropped 2 bases, with 16 bases sitting between them. Germline V CDR1 and CDR2: LNHNV, YYDKDF (reference sequence). CDR3 coding DNA: TGTGCCACCAGCAGAGAGATAGGCAGGGGCGCAAACACCGGGGAGCTGTTTTTT. Translated, it gives CATSREIGRGANTGELFF.

This clone came up once. The rearrangement uses TRBV13 and TRBJ2-7, with D perhaps TRBD2 (6 bases). CDR1 is PRHDT, CDR2 FYEKMQ, per germline (reference sequence). V lost 1 base and J lost 0, with 13 bases in between. The CDR3 length is 16 residues. CDR3 in DNA: TGTGCCAGCAGCTTAGACAACGGGAGCAGCTCCTACGAGCAGTACTTC. Translating it yields CASSLDNGSSSYEQYF. The full variable domain, completed using reference TRBV13 and TRBJ2-7, is AAGVIQSPRHLIKEKRETATLKCYPIPRHDTVYWYQQGPGQDPQFLISFYEKMQSDKGSIPDRFSAQQFSDYHSELNMSSLELGDSALYFCASSLDNGSSSYEQYFGPGTRLTVT.

The chain couples TRBV2 to TRBJ1-3; D is unclear. V was trimmed by 6 bases and J by 4 bases, leaving 7 bases between them. Germline CDR1 and CDR2: SNHLY and FYNNEI. This CDR3 has 12 amino acids. The CDR3 DNA sequence: TGTGCCAGCAGGTCGGCGGGAAACACCATATATTTT. It yields the protein CASRSAGNTIYF.

CDR3 sequence (DNA): TGTGCCAGCAGCCGTTCGGGGGTCCGGGGAGTGGGTCAGGGGAAAAACACTGAAGCTTTCTTT. Its translation is CASSRSGVRGVGQGKNTEAFF. V and J are TRBV27 and TRBJ1-1, with a possible D match to TRBD1 (6 bases). In germline, CDR1 is MNHEY, CDR2 SMNVEV (reference sequence). Trimming left V 6 bases short and J 2 bases short, with 34 bases between. This CDR3 region has 21 residues.

The chain links TRBV30 to TRBJ2-2, with 11 bases matching TRBD2. This CDR3 spans 15 amino acids. Germline V CDR1 and CDR2: GTSNPN, SVGIG (reference sequence). The V and J ends lost 5 bases and 5 bases, in that order; junction bases with no gene match: 7. In nucleotides, the CDR3 is TGTGCCTGGCGTAGCGGGAGGGTAATAACCGGGGAGCTGTTTTTT. Translating gives CAWRSGRVITGELFF.

The rearrangement links TRBV4-2 to TRBJ2-1, with 14 bases fitting TRBD2. The CDR3 has 19 residues. The V gene's germline CDR1 is LGHNA and CDR2 YNFKEQ. V lost 3 bases, J lost 0 bases, and 7 bases stayed unmatched. The CDR3 coding sequence is TGTGCCAGCAGCCACCCATCCGGGACTAGCGGGAGCTCCTACAATGAGCAGTTCTTC. Protein sequence: CASSHPSGTSGSSYNEQFF.

This CDR3 reads CASSSTQREVGTDTQYF. The CDR3 nucleotides read TGTGCCAGCAGCTCCACTCAGCGGGAGGTGGGCACAGATACGCAGTATTTT. The chain couples TRBV7-9 to TRBJ2-3, with 9 bases matching TRBD2. V shed 4 bases, J shed 1 base, and the junction held 9 bases outside the gene matches. CDR1 and CDR2 from the germline V gene are SEHNR and FQNEAQ (reference sequence). The CDR3 sequence is 17 residues long.

This clone was counted once. The chain carries TRBV7-6 and TRBJ1-5; D unclear. Per germline, CDR1 SGHVS and CDR2 FNYEAQ. This CDR3 contains 13 residues. The V gene lost 5 bases and the J gene lost 2 bases, with 7 bases spanning the gap. The CDR3 nucleotides are TGTGCCAGCAGCCCAGAACGCAATCAGCCCCAGCATTTT. Translating it yields CASSPERNQPQHF.

The rearrangement links TRBV10-3 to TRBJ2-7; no clear D. The V end was cut by 0 bases, the J end by 2 bases, with 11 bases between. Germline V gene lookup returns CDR1 ENHRY and CDR2 SYGVKD. The CDR3 spans 15 residues. The DNA for the CDR3 is TGTGCCATCAGTGAGTCGGTTCACGTAACCTACGAGCAGTACTTC. This encodes CAISESVHVTYEQYF.

CDR3 amino acids: CASSLSYPILYEQYF. CDR3 coding DNA: TGTGCCAGCAGCTTATCTTACCCAATTTTGTACGAGCAGTACTTC. V usage is TRBV11-2 and J usage is TRBJ2-7; no firm D call. V was clipped by 2 bases and J by 4 bases, with 15 bases between them. Germline CDR1 reads SGHAT; CDR2 reads FQNNGV. The CDR3 is made up of 15 amino acids.

CDR3 in DNA: TGTGCCAGCAGCTCACAGGGGGCTGGTCAGTACTTC. This codes for CASSSQGAGQYF. The chain couples TRBV7-2 to TRBJ2-4, with 9 bases matching TRBD1. CDR3 length: 12 residues. The germline CDR1 and CDR2 sequences are SGHTA and FQGNSA. V lost 4 bases and J lost 12; bases outside the gene matches: 4.

This clone occurred once. One base away lies a much larger clone, so this may be a sequencing read error. The chain couples TRBV7-2 to TRBJ2-7, with 7 bases aligning to TRBD2. CDR1 SGHTA and CDR2 FQGNSA come from the germline V gene. The CDR3 sequence is 17 residues long. The J segment lost 2 bases and the V segment lost 5 bases, leaving 15 bases of the junction unmatched. The CDR3 region is CASSLPLDSGRTYEQYF. In nucleotides, the CDR3 is TGTGCCAGCAGCCTGCCCCTAGATAGCGGGCGGACCTACGAGCAGTACTTC.

V usage is TRBV18 and J usage is TRBJ2-1; TRBD2 agrees at 9 bases. Germline CDR1 reads KGHSH; CDR2 reads LQKENI. This CDR3 has 15 amino acids. Unmatched junction bases numbered 9, after V lost 4 bases and J lost 8 bases. This chain's CDR3 is CASSLLAGVVDEQFF. In DNA, the CDR3 is TGTGCCAGCTCACTTTTAGCGGGAGTTGTTGATGAGCAGTTCTTC.

In regard to this clone: Distinct nucleotide sequences in the sample also encode this CDR3. This sequence joins TRBV9 and TRBJ2-1; 10 bases map to TRBD2. Unmatched junction bases numbered 2, after V lost 0 bases and J lost 2 bases. Germline V gene data show CDR1 as SGDLS and CDR2 as YYNGEE. CDR3 length equals 16 residues. The CDR3: CASSVGLAGTYNEQFF. The DNA for the CDR3 is TGTGCCAGCAGCGTAGGACTAGCGGGCACCTACAATGAGCAGTTCTTC.

CDR3 region: CASSVSAGVYEQYF. The DNA of the CDR3 is TGTGCCAGCAGTGTTTCAGCGGGCGTCTACGAGCAGTACTTC. The rearrangement uses TRBV6-1 and TRBJ2-7, with D possibly being TRBD2 (6 bases). The CDR3 is 14 amino acids. V shed 4 bases and J shed 3 bases, with 13 bases lying between them. CDR1 is MNHNS and CDR2 is SASEGT in the germline V gene.